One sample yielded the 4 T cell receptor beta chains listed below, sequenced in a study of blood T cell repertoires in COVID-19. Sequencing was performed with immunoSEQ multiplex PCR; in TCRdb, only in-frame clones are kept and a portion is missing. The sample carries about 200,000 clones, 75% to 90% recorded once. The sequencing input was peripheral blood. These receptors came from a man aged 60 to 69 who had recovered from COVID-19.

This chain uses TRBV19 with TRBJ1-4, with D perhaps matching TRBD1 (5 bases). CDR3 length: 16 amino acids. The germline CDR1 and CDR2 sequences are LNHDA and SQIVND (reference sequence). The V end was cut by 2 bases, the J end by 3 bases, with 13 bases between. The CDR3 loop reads CASSITRGSSNEKLFF. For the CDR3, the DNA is TGTGCCAGTAGTATAACAAGGGGTTCTTCTAATGAAAAACTGTTTTTT.

CDR3 in amino acids: CASSGRGASYEQYF. For the CDR3, the DNA is TGCGCCAGCAGTGGGCGGGGGGCGTCCTACGAGCAGTACTTC. The chain joins TRBV5-1 to TRBJ2-7; 8 positions match TRBD2. The CDR3 totals 14 residues. The trim removed 5 bases at V and 1 base at J, leaving 5 bases unmatched. The V gene's germline CDR1 is SGHRS and CDR2 YFSETQ.

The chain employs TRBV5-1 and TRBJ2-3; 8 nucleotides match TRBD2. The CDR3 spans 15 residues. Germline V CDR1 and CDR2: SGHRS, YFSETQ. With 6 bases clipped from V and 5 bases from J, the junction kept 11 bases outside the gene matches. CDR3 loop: CASTGVAGGGDTQYF. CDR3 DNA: TGCGCCAGCACGGGCGTTGCGGGGGGCGGAGATACGCAGTATTTT. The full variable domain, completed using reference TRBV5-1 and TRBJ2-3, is KAGVTQTPRYLIKTRGQQVTLSCSPISGHRSVSWYQQTPGQGLQFLFEYFSETQRNKGNFPGRFSGRQFSNSRSEMNVSTLELGDSALYLCASTGVAGGGDTQYFGPGTRLTVL.

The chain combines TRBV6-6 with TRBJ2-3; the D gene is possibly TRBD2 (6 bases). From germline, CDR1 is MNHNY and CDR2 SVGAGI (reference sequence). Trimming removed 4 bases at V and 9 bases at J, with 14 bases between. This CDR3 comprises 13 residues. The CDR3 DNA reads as TGTGCCAGCAGTTCGACTAGACTCGGGACGCAGTATTTT. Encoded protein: CASSSTRLGTQYF.